This section outlines one T cell receptor (beta chain) sequence together with its context. The data were obtained in a study of T cell changes during pregnancy in multiple sclerosis. TCRdb's copy holds only in-frame clones and misses some; the assay was immunoSEQ multiplex PCR. The sample carries roughly 80,000 clones, over 85% recorded once. Germline-derived CDR1 and CDR2 are SEHNR and FQNEAQ (reference sequence). This CDR3 is built from 15 residues. V dropped 4 bases and J dropped 7; count of bases not matched to a gene: 9. Sample: peripheral blood, taken in the first trimester of pregnancy. V usage is TRBV7-9 and J usage is TRBJ2-2; 7 nucleotides line up with TRBD1. This sequence was found in a female donor with multiple sclerosis, enrolled in a pregnancy study. This CDR3 reads CASSSRRGGFGELFF. The DNA of the CDR3 is TGTGCCAGCAGCTCCCGGAGAGGGGGCTTCGGGGAGCTGTTTTTT.